This is a list of T cell receptor beta chains from one sample in a study of cytotoxic CD8 clonotypes in ibrutinib-treated CLL. Only in-frame clones appear in the TCRdb table, and some are missing; sequencing was by immunoSEQ multiplex PCR. The table records about 200,000 clones, over 55% of them present only once. The source material was PBMCs, sampled after 24 months of ibrutinib treatment. These receptors all stem from a human donor with chronic lymphocytic leukemia. CDR3s include the opening cysteine and the closing phenylalanine or tryptophan. Fields, in order: D gene, V gene, clone size, J gene, CDR3 DNA, CDR3 protein. The D gene is left open where the match is weak. Rows may omit the clone size; those that give it use once, few, many or a size class.

TRBD1,TRBV4-3,-,TRBJ2-2,TGCGCCAGCAGGGGGGGGACAGGGGCGAACACCGGGGAGCTGTTTTTT,CASRGGTGANTGELFF
TRBD2,TRBV6-1,few,TRBJ2-1,TGTGCCACCCTAGCGGGAGGGTTCAACAATGAGCAGTTCTTC,CATLAGGFNNEQFF
TRBD2,TRBV27,once,TRBJ2-5,TGTGCCAGCAGTTTGTCCGGGAGGGCCTGGGAGACCCAGTACTTC,CASSLSGRAWETQYF
TRBD2,TRBV18,-,TRBJ2-1,TGTGCCAGCTCAATACTAGCGGGAGAGGGAAATGAGCAGTTCTTC,CASSILAGEGNEQFF
TRBD1,TRBV5-1,-,TRBJ2-5,TGCGCCAGCAGCCCGGGACAGGCCGAGACCCAGTACTTC,CASSPGQAETQYF
-,TRBV11-3,once,TRBJ2-5,TGTGCCAGCAGCTTACGCCGGGACCCGTACCAAGAGACCCAGTACTTC,CASSLRRDPYQETQYF
-,TRBV6-1,-,TRBJ1-2,TGTGCCAGCAGTCGCCTCGACAGGTTGGGGTATGGCTACACCTTC,CASSRLDRLGYGYTF
TRBD1,TRBV9,-,TRBJ2-1,TGTGCCAGCAGCGCCAGGGGGAATGAGCAGTTCTTC,CASSARGNEQFF
-,TRBV11-2,few,TRBJ1-1,TGTGCCAGCAGCCTACATACGAACACTGAAGCTTTCTTT,CASSLHTNTEAFF
-,TRBV9,-,TRBJ2-2,TGTGCCAGCAGCGTAGGGGTACAGGCGAACACCGGGGAGCTGTTTTTT,CASSVGVQANTGELFF
-,TRBV5-6,-,TRBJ1-2,TGTGCCAGCAGCTTGGACAGATTGGGCTACACCTTC,CASSLDRLGYTF
-,TRBV7-8,few,TRBJ2-7,TGTGCCAGCAGCTTAAGCGTCTACGAGCAGTACTTC,CASSLSVYEQYF
-,TRBV27,-,TRBJ1-5,TGTGCCAGCAGTCTCACAGGGTATCAGCCCCAGCATTTT,CASSLTGYQPQHF
TRBD2,TRBV6-6,-,TRBJ2-7,TGTGCCAGCAGTAGCGGGAATACCTACGAGCAGTACTTC,CASSSGNTYEQYF
-,TRBV5-6,-,TRBJ1-2,TGTGCCAGCAGCTTGTTGGTCAGGGCCAACTATGGCTACACCTTC,CASSLLVRANYGYTF
TRBD1,TRBV5-6,-,TRBJ2-5,TGTGCCAGCAGCCAGAGGGGGCGGAGGTTAGAGACCCAGTACTTC,CASSQRGRRLETQYF